This T cell receptor (beta chain) was found in a study of blood T cells in healthy people across ages. The CDR3 totals 15 residues. Trimming left V 4 bases short and J 0 bases short, with 13 bases between. Germline-derived CDR1 and CDR2 are LGHNA and YSLEER. Together with a sample-barcoded 5' primer, a J-beta primer mix was included in a second PCR lasting roughly 6 to 12 cycles. One entry per CDR3 protein, called by TCRdb with MiXCR from the 5' RACE reads. The table lists approximately 800,000 distinct CDR3 sequences, about three fifths of them singletons. Sequences were obtained from blood. The chain combines TRBV4-3 with TRBJ2-7; a weak D match, TRBD1 (6 bases). The receptor's source is a man aged 30 to 45 in good health. The CDR3 DNA is TGCGCCAGCAGCCGCCAGGGACACAGCTCCTACGAGCAGTACTTC. Its protein product is CASSRQGHSSYEQYF.